Following are 23 T cell receptor beta chains from one sample sequenced in a study of shared clonotypes between healthy human individuals. Profiling relied on immunoSEQ multiplex PCR, and the TCRdb table lists in-frame clones only, not all of them. The sample holds over 400,000 clones, over 75% seen once. Sequencing input: PBMCs. These receptors came from a woman in her 40s in good health. Some clones in this sample may be carry-over from other donors' samples.

This sequence joins TRBV6-1 and TRBJ1-4, with D perhaps TRBD1 (5 bases). Trimming shortened V by 0 bases and J by 8 bases, and 16 bases separated the two germline ends. Germline CDR1 reads MNHNS; CDR2 reads SASEGT. The CDR3 sequence is 16 residues long. CDR3 nucleotide sequence: TGTGCCAGCAGTGAAGCGTGGGGGGGGACCTCGGAAAAACTGTTTTTT. This translates into CASSEAWGGTSEKLFF.

With regard to this clone: One base separates it from a far larger clone, so it is likely a read error. Other nucleotide sequences in the sample specify the same CDR3. This sequence joins TRBV6-1 and TRBJ1-2; unclear D gene. Trimming left V 0 bases short and J 9 bases short, with 17 bases between. Germline assignment: CDR1 MNHNS and CDR2 SASEGT. This CDR3 is built from 15 residues. The CDR3 bases are TGTGCCAGCAGTGAAGCATCGACCGGCGGGTATTGCTACACCTTC. Amino acids: CASSEASTGGYCYTF.

This chain links TRBV14 with TRBJ1-2; no definite D call. The CDR3 sequence is 13 residues long. V shed 2 bases and J shed 0 bases, with 4 bases lying between them. From germline, CDR1 is SGHDN and CDR2 FVKESK. CDR3 nucleotides: TGTGCCAGCAGCCAACTAGCTAACTATGGCTACACCTTC. Amino acids: CASSQLANYGYTF.

The CDR3 nucleotides read TGTGCCAGCAGGCAGGGCGTGGGGAGTTTGCAGTTCTTC. Encoded protein: CASRQGVGSLQFF. This chain connects TRBV6-5 to TRBJ2-1, with D tentatively TRBD1 or TRBD2 (5 bases each). Per the germline V gene, CDR1 is MNHEY and CDR2 is SVGAGI. The V gene lost 6 bases and the J gene lost 12 bases, with 18 bases spanning the gap. The CDR3 extends over 13 amino acids.

The CDR3 is CASSKSLAGGISGYTF. The CDR3 coding sequence is TGTGCCAGCAGCAAATCCCTCGCGGGGGGGATTTCGGGCTACACCTTC. The chain employs TRBV11-2 and TRBJ1-2; perhaps TRBD1 as D (5 bases). The CDR3 has 16 amino acids. CDR1 is SGHAT and CDR2 is FQNNGV in the germline V gene. Trimming pared 5 bases from V and 8 bases from J, leaving 24 bases between.

On this clone itself: Being one base from a much bigger clone, this may be a read error. V usage is TRBV7-2 and J usage is TRBJ1-2; a possible D gene is TRBD1 (6 bases). This CDR3 comprises 15 residues. Germline V gives CDR1 SGHTA, CDR2 FQGNSA. CDR3 bases: TGTGCCAGCAGCCCCGAACAGGGATGGAACTATGGCCACACCTTC. Translating gives CASSPEQGWNYGHTF.

This clone was seen once. The V and J genes are TRBV7-9 and TRBJ2-3; D remains unclear. Germline CDR1 and CDR2: SEHNR and FQNEAQ (reference sequence). The V gene lost 6 bases and the J gene lost 6 bases, with 16 bases spanning the gap. The CDR3 has 14 amino acids. The CDR3 coding sequence is TGTGCCAGCAGTTCCTCATCCACCTACGATACGCAGTATTTT. Translation: CASSSSSTYDTQYF.

A word on this clone: This is likely an artifact of a read error, given a far larger clone one base away. This rearrangement joins TRBV29-1 to TRBJ2-5; D remains ambiguous. The end of the DNA is better explained by TRBJ2-7, so the J call may be wrong. The germline CDR1 and CDR2 sequences are SQVTM and ANQGSEA. CDR3 size: 13 residues. The CDR3 spells CSVGVGKTDEQYF. CDR3 DNA: TGCAGCGTTGGTGTGGGCAAAACTGACGAGCAGTACTTC.

The chain links TRBV25-1 to TRBJ1-2; TRBD1 matches 8 bases. The germline gives CDR1 MGHDK, CDR2 SYGVNS. The CDR3 runs to 12 residues. The trim removed 7 bases at V and 3 bases at J, leaving 1 base unmatched. CDR3 region: CASTGGYYGYTF. CDR3 DNA: TGTGCCAGCACAGGGGGCTACTATGGCTACACCTTC.

This chain links TRBV6-6 with TRBJ2-1; either TRBD1 or TRBD2 may fit D (6 bases each). Per the germline V gene, CDR1 is MNHNY and CDR2 is SVGAGI (reference sequence). Trimming shortened V by 5 bases and J by 0 bases, and 14 bases separated the two germline ends. This CDR3 region has 16 residues. The CDR3 here is CASSPKGGSSYNEQFF. CDR3 nucleotide sequence: TGTGCCAGCAGTCCCAAGGGGGGCAGCTCCTACAATGAGCAGTTCTTC.

As concerns this clone: A far larger clone is just one base off, so this is likely a read error. The chain recombines TRBV5-4 with TRBJ2-2; D uncertain. The CDR3 contains 16 residues. From germline, CDR1 is SGHNT and CDR2 YYREEE (reference sequence). CDR3: CASSLDRLANTRELFF. As DNA, the CDR3 is TGTGCCAGCAGCTTGGATAGACTCGCGAACACCAGGGAGCTGTTTTTT.

The gene calls are TRBV6-5 and TRBJ2-1, with TRBD1 matching 8 bases. The CDR3 has 12 amino acids. Trimming at V came to 6 bases and at J to 5 bases, leaving 0 bases not matched to a gene. CDR1 is MNHEY, CDR2 SVGAGI, per germline. DNA of the CDR3: TGTGCCAGCAGGACAGGGGACAATGAGCAGTTCTTC. This sequence encodes CASRTGDNEQFF.

The chain links TRBV28 to TRBJ1-2; 8 nucleotides match TRBD1. The germline gives CDR1 MDHEN, CDR2 SYDVKM. The CDR3 consists of 14 residues. The trim removed 5 bases at V and 8 bases at J, leaving 10 bases unmatched. Here the CDR3 reads CASSLQGGSRGYTF. CDR3 nucleotide sequence: TGTGCCAGCAGTCTACAGGGGGGAAGTAGAGGCTACACCTTC.

The sample holds many counts of this clone. A much larger clonotype is one base distant, so this may be a read error. The chain joins TRBV5-1 to TRBJ2-5; 7 positions match TRBD1. V was clipped by 0 bases and J by 1 base; unmatched bases: 6. The CDR3 has 16 residues. CDR1 and CDR2 (germline): SGHRS, YFSETQ. DNA for the CDR3: TGCGCCAGCAGCTTGGGCGTGACAGGGATCCAAGAGACCCAGTACTTC. Protein: CASSLGVTGIQETQYF.

Of note for this clone: This probably arose from a read error, given a far larger clone one base away. The same CDR3 also results from other DNA sequences found in this sample. The chain recombines TRBV29-1 with TRBJ2-7; 8 nucleotides agree with TRBD1. The V segment lost 7 bases and the J segment 3 bases; nucleotides outside the gene matches: 23. The CDR3 has 18 residues. From germline, CDR1 is SQVTM and CDR2 ANQGSEA. The CDR3 protein is CSAEGCGTGIPPNYEQYF. Here the CDR3 DNA reads TGCAGCGCTGAGGGTTGTGGGACAGGAATACCCCCCAACTACGAGCAGTACTTC.

A note on this clone: Only one base separates this from a far larger clonotype, so it likely reflects a read error. V gene TRBV4-3 combines with J gene TRBJ2-2; weak D call: TRBD2 (5 bases). V was cut by 1 base and J by 5 bases, with 11 bases left in between. The CDR3 spans 15 residues. The germline CDR1 and CDR2 sequences are LGHNA and YSLEER. The CDR3: CASSQGTTGTGELFF. The CDR3 region has the DNA TGCGCCAGCAGCCAAGGGACGACGGGGACCGGGGAGCTGTTTTTT.

A remark on this clone: A read error is likely here: a far larger clone is one base away. The same CDR3 arises from other DNA sequences in this sample as well. This chain joins TRBV28 and TRBJ1-5, with 7 positions matching TRBD1. Germline V gene sequence: CDR1 MDHEN, CDR2 SYDVKM. This CDR3 comprises 14 residues. Written as DNA, the CDR3 is TGTGCCAGCAGTTTGGGGACAGAAAATCAGCCCCAGCACTTT. Protein sequence: CASSLGTENQPQHF.

V gene TRBV5-4 combines with J gene TRBJ2-5; D is unclear. Trimming left V 3 bases short and J 2 bases short, with 14 bases between. CDR1 is SGHNT and CDR2 is YYREEE in the germline V gene (reference sequence). The CDR3 has 15 amino acids. CDR3 residues: CASSSPSGVQETQYF. CDR3 nucleotide sequence: TGTGCCAGCAGCTCCCCGTCGGGCGTACAAGAGACCCAGTACTTC.

The chain employs TRBV10-3 and TRBJ2-7; no clear D. From germline, CDR1 is ENHRY and CDR2 SYGVKD. This CDR3 spans 12 amino acids. This chain's CDR3 is CATGLNAYEQYF. CDR3 DNA sequence: TGTGCTACCGGCTTAAACGCCTACGAGCAGTACTTC.

A single count supports this clone. A far larger clone is off by one base, so a read error is likely. This chain links TRBV21-1 with TRBJ1-2; the table assigns TRBD1, which was not confirmed against the DNA. TRBV21-1 counts as a pseudogene. This CDR3 has 16 residues. For the CDR3, the DNA is TGTGTCAGCAGCAATTGGGCCAAACAGGATTTGGGTGGCTACACCTTC. As protein: CVSSNWAKQDLGGYTF.

This clone was counted ten times or more. At the DNA level, this CDR3 is encoded by other sequences in the same sample as well. The chain couples TRBV4-1 to TRBJ1-2; D remains ambiguous. Trimming pared 4 bases from V and 7 bases from J, leaving 16 bases between. The CDR3 is 14 amino acids. CDR1 MGHRA and CDR2 YSYEKL come from the germline V gene. This chain's CDR3 is CASSPVVPSLGYTF. The CDR3, as DNA: TGCGCCAGCAGCCCAGTAGTGCCCTCTCTTGGCTACACCTTC.

The rearrangement links TRBV18 to TRBJ1-4; 8 bases align to TRBD1. The CDR3 loop spans 16 amino acids. Looked up from germline, CDR1 is KGHSH and CDR2 is LQKENI. Germline trimming cut 3 bases from V and 2 bases from J; bases unmatched to any gene: 5. The CDR3 DNA is TGTGCCAGCTCACCTAGGACAGGGACGACTAATGAAAAACTGTTTTTT. Its translation is CASSPRTGTTNEKLFF. The full variable domain, with the rest looked up from reference TRBV18 and TRBJ1-4, is NAGVMQNPRHLVRRRGQEARLRCSPMKGHSHVYWYRQLPEEGLKFMVYLQKENIIDESGMPKERFSAEFPKEGPSILRIQQVVRGDSAAYFCASSPRTGTTNEKLFFGSGTQLSVL.

J is TRBJ2-1 and V is TRBV4-2, with a weak D call TRBD2 (6 bases). CDR1 is LGHNA and CDR2 is YNFKEQ in the germline V gene. The CDR3 is 14 amino acids. V was trimmed by 0 bases and J by 8 bases, leaving 11 bases between them. The DNA of the CDR3 is TGTGCCAGCAGCCAAGAGACTAGGGTTCATGAGCAGTTCTTC. Amino acids: CASSQETRVHEQFF.